The T cell receptor beta chain under discussion was sequenced for a study of blood T cells in healthy people across ages. Study results and caveats: Roughly linear age-related decline in beta diversity appeared, significant by age about 37.

This clonotype has a handful of counts. Antigen unknown. The second PCR ran about 6 to 11 cycles with a sample-barcoded 5' primer and J-beta primers. A 12-random-nucleotide template-switch adaptor tagged each cDNA molecule. TCRdb recomputed calls from the 5' RACE reads with MiXCR, one row per CDR3 protein. Of 1.5 million to 2 million distinct CDR3 sequences listed, about 32% were seen once; the top ten hold roughly 10%. Healthy Caucasian individuals from Russia aged roughly 6 to 90 served as donors. PBMCs, at least 7 million per sample, were isolated. This sequence was found in a woman in her twenties or thirties in good health. The specimen sequenced was blood.

The CDR3 spells CASSTRTERTDTQYF. CDR3 in DNA: TGTGCCAGCAGTACGAGGACAGAACGCACAGATACGCAGTATTTT. The chain is built from TRBV27 and TRBJ2-3; possibly TRBD1 for D (6 bases). The germline gives CDR1 MNHEY, CDR2 SMNVEV (reference sequence). V gave up 5 bases and J gave up 1 base, with 13 bases separating them. This CDR3 contains 15 residues.